The following is a TCR beta chain sequence with its context. The authors' processing: Reference gene primer amplification gave nucleated cell count estimates. The data were produced by immunoSEQ multiplex PCR, yet TCRdb's version contains in-frame clones alone and is incomplete. V and J calls and clone size follow that table, whereas D and trimming were derived from the DNA. The sample shows hundreds of thousands of clones, just under 85% of them seen only once. The entry originates in a study of blood T cell repertoires in COVID-19. The CDR3 extends over 13 amino acids. The germline V gene encodes CDR1 SGHRS and CDR2 YFSETQ. The V end was cut by 5 bases, the J end by 8 bases, with 15 bases between.

The chain employs TRBV5-1 and TRBJ2-3; perhaps TRBD1 as D (6 bases). The sequence derives from a woman of 80 years or more with acute or convalescent COVID-19. What was sequenced was peripheral blood. CDR3: CASSPDSLGTQYF. The CDR3 region has the DNA TGCGCCAGCAGTCCGGACAGTCTAGGTACGCAGTATTTT. Full variable domain (remainder filled in from reference TRBV5-1 and TRBJ2-3): KAGVTQTPRYLIKTRGQQVTLSCSPISGHRSVSWYQQTPGQGLQFLFEYFSETQRNKGNFPGRFSGRQFSNSRSEMNVSTLELGDSALYLCASSPDSLGTQYFGPGTRLTVL.